One and the same sample provided the 11 T cell receptor beta chains below, sequenced in a study of blood T cell repertoires in COVID-19 (TCRdb year 2020). Receptor amplification or capture employed the immunoSEQ multiplex PCR assay. TCRdb mirrors the immuneACCESS table, restricted to in-frame sequences. Some clones are absent from its copies; in checked studies, under half trace to an unresolved V gene, and the reason for the others is unknown. The sample contains 250,000 to 350,000 clones, 90% of them found a single time. The ten largest clonotypes hold 2% to 3% of the sample. The material sequenced was PBMCs or T cells enriched from blood (not recorded which). These receptors originate from a man aged 55 to 70 who had recovered from COVID-19.

The genes are TRBV18 and TRBJ1-5; D uncertain. Trimming removed 1 base from V and 7 bases from J, with 11 bases in between. In germline, CDR1 is KGHSH, CDR2 LQKENI. CDR3 length: 14 amino acids. The CDR3 sequence: CASSPLRGEQPQHF. Here the CDR3 DNA reads TGTGCCAGCTCACCACTCCGGGGTGAACAGCCCCAGCATTTT.

The rearrangement joins TRBV3-1 (or the pseudogene TRBV3-2) to TRBJ2-7; TRBD2 matches at 13 bases. Germline V gene data show CDR1 as LGHDT and CDR2 as YNNKEL (reference sequence). The length of the CDR3 is 15 residues. Germline trimming cut 3 bases from V and 6 bases from J; bases unmatched to any gene: 5. CDR3 residues: CASSQGLAGPSEQYF. In DNA, the CDR3 is TGTGCCAGCAGCCAGGGACTAGCGGGACCCAGCGAGCAGTACTTC.

The chain uses TRBV9 and TRBJ2-1; 9 nucleotides agree with TRBD2. Germline CDR1 is SGDLS and CDR2 is YYNGEE. The trim removed 4 bases at V and 2 bases at J, leaving 4 bases unmatched. The CDR3 has 15 amino acids. CDR3 DNA: TGTGCCAGCAGCTTAGCGGGAGAAGCCTACAATGAGCAGTTCTTC. Amino acids: CASSLAGEAYNEQFF. The full variable domain, with the rest looked up from reference TRBV9 and TRBJ2-1, is DSGVTQTPKHLITATGQRVTLRCSPRSGDLSVYWYQQSLDQGLQFLIQYYNGEERAKGNILERFSAQQFPDLHSELNLSSLELGDSALYFCASSLAGEAYNEQFFGPGTRLTVL.

V gene TRBV7-8 combines with J gene TRBJ1-1, with D maybe TRBD1 (6 bases). CDR1 is SGHVS and CDR2 is FQNEAQ in the germline V gene. V lost 0 bases and J 0 bases, leaving 11 bases between the germline ends. The CDR3 has 16 amino acids. For the CDR3, the DNA is TGTGCCAGCAGCTTAGCGAACAGACAGGTGAACACTGAAGCTTTCTTT. Residues: CASSLANRQVNTEAFF.

This clone was counted only a few times. This chain joins TRBV18 and TRBJ2-7; 7 nucleotides line up with TRBD1. J gave up 6 bases and V 8 bases, and 4 bases lay outside the gene matches. Germline V lookup: CDR1 KGHSH, CDR2 LQKENI. The CDR3 totals 11 residues. DNA for the CDR3: TGTGCCAGCCGGGGACAGTTCGAGCAGTACTTC. Translating gives CASRGQFEQYF.

This sequence joins TRBV5-6 and TRBJ1-2, with D tentatively TRBD1 (5 bases). This CDR3 comprises 15 residues. The germline CDR1 and CDR2 sequences are SGHDT and YYEEEE. Trimming pared 2 bases from V and 8 bases from J, leaving 19 bases between. The DNA of the CDR3 is TGTGCCAGCAGCTTATTTGGGCGACAGAGGATCGGCTACACCTTC. This gives the protein CASSLFGRQRIGYTF.

The rearrangement links TRBV15 to TRBJ1-2; possibly TRBD1 for D (5 bases). Deletions cut 0 bases from V and 3 bases from J, with 20 bases between. Germline V CDR1 and CDR2: LNHNV, YYDKDF (reference sequence). This CDR3 contains 18 residues. This chain's CDR3 is CATSREPPSRGWDYGYTF. The CDR3 DNA reads as TGTGCCACCAGCAGAGAGCCCCCCAGTAGGGGATGGGACTATGGCTACACCTTC.

This chain joins TRBV18 and TRBJ1-6; 7 bases are a match to TRBD1. V gave up 3 bases and J gave up 10 bases; unmatched junction bases: 9. CDR3 length: 15 residues. CDR1 and CDR2 from the germline V gene are KGHSH and LQKENI. CDR3 amino acids: CASSPPDRVSSPLHF. CDR3 bases: TGTGCCAGCTCACCCCCTGACAGGGTGAGCTCACCCCTCCACTTT.

The J gene is TRBJ1-2, the V gene TRBV6-5; 8 bases line up with TRBD1. The trim removed 6 bases at V and 4 bases at J, leaving 7 bases unmatched. Per germline, CDR1 MNHEY and CDR2 SVGAGI. This CDR3 has 14 residues. The chain's CDR3 is CASREDRAFYGYTF. The CDR3 coding sequence is TGTGCCAGCAGAGAGGACAGGGCTTTCTATGGCTACACCTTC.

The chain couples TRBV3-1 (or the pseudogene TRBV3-2) to TRBJ2-5, with 8 bases that match TRBD1. From germline, CDR1 is LGHDT and CDR2 YNNKEL (reference sequence). This CDR3 is built from 17 residues. After removal of 4 bases from V and 4 bases from J, the junction contained 14 bases not matched to a gene. The CDR3 sequence is CASSPLHRGFARETQYF. For the CDR3, the DNA is TGTGCCAGCAGCCCCTTACACAGGGGGTTCGCCCGAGAGACCCAGTACTTC.

The chain couples TRBV6-5 to TRBJ2-3, with 7 bases fitting TRBD1. Germline CDR1 and CDR2: MNHEY and SVGAGI. This CDR3 comprises 13 residues. After removal of 8 bases from V and 3 bases from J, the junction contained 5 bases not matched to a gene. The DNA of the CDR3 is TGTGCCAGCCAACAGGGGAGTACAGATACGCAGTATTTT. Its translation: CASQQGSTDTQYF.